This T cell receptor beta chain was captured by sequencing in a study of memory CD4+ T cells and cytomegalovirus serostatus. Study results and caveats: Of 150 to 200 reported CMV TCRbeta sequences, 65 to 85 were found in memory CD4+ repertoires.

This clone appeared a single time. Its matching antigen is unknown. CDR1 SGHVS and CDR2 FNYEAQ come from the germline V gene. Trimming stripped 3 bases from V and 1 base from J, with 10 bases between. The CDR3 spans 15 residues. Assay used: immunoSEQ multiplex PCR; TCRdb lists only in-frame clones, some missing. The sample has about 92,000 clones; 80% are singletons. Single viable CD3+CD4+CD8-CD45RO+ cells were sorted as the memory CD4+ T cells. The chain uses TRBV7-6 and TRBJ1-3, with D perhaps TRBD1 (6 bases). The sequencing input was memory CD4+ T cells from blood. The receptor was derived from an adult in good health and CMV-seropositive. The CDR3 DNA reads TGTGCCAGCAGCTTTGGACAGCCTTCTGGAAACACCATATATTTT. Amino acids: CASSFGQPSGNTIYF.